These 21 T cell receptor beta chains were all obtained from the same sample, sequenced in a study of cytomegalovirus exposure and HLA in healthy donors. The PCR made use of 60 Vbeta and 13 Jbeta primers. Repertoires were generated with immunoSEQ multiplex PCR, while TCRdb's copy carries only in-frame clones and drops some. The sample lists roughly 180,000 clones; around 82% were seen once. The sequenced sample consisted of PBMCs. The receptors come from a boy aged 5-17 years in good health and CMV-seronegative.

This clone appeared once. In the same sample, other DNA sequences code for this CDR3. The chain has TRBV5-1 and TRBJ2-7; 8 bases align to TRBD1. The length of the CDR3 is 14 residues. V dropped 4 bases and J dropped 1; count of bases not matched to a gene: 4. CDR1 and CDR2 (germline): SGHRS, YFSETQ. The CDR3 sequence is CASSPTGASYEQYF. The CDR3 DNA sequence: TGCGCCAGCAGCCCGACAGGGGCTTCCTACGAGCAGTACTTC. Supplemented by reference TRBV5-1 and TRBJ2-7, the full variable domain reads KAGVTQTPRYLIKTRGQQVTLSCSPISGHRSVSWYQQTPGQGLQFLFEYFSETQRNKGNFPGRFSGRQFSNSRSEMNVSTLELGDSALYLCASSPTGASYEQYFGPGTRLTVT.

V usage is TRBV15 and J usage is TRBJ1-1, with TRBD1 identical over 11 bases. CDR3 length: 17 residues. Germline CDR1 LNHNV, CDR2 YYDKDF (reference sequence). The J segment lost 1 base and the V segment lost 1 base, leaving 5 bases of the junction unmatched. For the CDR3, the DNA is TGTGCCACCAGCAGAGCGGACAGGGGGCGAGAGAACACTGAAGCTTTCTTT. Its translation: CATSRADRGRENTEAFF.

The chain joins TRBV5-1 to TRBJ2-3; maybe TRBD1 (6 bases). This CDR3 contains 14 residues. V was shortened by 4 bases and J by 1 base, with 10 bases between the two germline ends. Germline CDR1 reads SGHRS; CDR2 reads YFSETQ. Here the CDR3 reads CASSTPGGTDTQYF. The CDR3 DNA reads TGCGCCAGCAGCACTCCAGGGGGCACAGATACGCAGTATTTT.

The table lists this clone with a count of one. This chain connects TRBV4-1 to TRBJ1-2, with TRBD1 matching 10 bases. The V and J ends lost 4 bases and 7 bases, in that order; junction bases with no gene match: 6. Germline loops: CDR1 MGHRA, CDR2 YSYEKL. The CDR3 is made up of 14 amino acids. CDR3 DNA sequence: TGCGCCAGCAGCCCCCGGGACAGGGGAGGTGGCTACACCTTC. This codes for CASSPRDRGGGYTF.

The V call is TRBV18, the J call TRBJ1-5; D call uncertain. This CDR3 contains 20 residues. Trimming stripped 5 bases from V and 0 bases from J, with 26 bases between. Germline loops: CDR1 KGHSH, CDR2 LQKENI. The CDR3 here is CASSAFRARGPYYSNQPQHF. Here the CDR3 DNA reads TGTGCCAGCTCAGCCTTTCGGGCCCGGGGTCCCTATTATAGCAATCAGCCCCAGCATTTT.

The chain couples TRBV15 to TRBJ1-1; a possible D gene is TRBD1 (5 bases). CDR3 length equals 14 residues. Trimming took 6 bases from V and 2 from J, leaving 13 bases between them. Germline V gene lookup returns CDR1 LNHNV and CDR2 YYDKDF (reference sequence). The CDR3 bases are TGTGCCACCAGTCCCGCGGGGGGAAACACTGAAGCTTTCTTT. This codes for CATSPAGGNTEAFF.

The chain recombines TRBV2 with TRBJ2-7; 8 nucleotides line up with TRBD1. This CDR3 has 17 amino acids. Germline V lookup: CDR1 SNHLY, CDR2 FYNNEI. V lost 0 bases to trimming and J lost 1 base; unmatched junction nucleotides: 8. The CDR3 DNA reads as TGTGCCAGCAGTGAAGCACCAACAGGGGGAGGTTCCTACGAGCAGTACTTC. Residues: CASSEAPTGGGSYEQYF.

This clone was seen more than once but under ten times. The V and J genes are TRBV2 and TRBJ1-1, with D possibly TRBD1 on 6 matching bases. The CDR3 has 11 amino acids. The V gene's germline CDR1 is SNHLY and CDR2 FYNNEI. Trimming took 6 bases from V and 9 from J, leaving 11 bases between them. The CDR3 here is CASRMTGKAFF. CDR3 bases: TGTGCCAGCAGGATGACAGGTAAAGCTTTCTTT.

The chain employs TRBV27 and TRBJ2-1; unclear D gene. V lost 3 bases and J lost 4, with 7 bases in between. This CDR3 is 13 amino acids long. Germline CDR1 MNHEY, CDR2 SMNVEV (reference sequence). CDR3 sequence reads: CASSFGVYNEQFF. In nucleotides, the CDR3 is TGTGCCAGCAGTTTTGGAGTGTACAATGAGCAGTTCTTC.

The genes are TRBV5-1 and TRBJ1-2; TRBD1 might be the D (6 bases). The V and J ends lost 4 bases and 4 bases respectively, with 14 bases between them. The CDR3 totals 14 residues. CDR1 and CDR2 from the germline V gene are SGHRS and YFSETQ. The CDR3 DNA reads TGCGCCAGCAGCAGCGGACAGACATCCTATGGCTACACCTTC. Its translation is CASSSGQTSYGYTF.

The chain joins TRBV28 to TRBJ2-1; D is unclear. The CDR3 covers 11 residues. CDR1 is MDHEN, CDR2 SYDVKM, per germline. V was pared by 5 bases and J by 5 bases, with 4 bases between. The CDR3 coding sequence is TGTGCCAGCAGTCACAACAATGAGCAGTTCTTC. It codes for CASSHNNEQFF.

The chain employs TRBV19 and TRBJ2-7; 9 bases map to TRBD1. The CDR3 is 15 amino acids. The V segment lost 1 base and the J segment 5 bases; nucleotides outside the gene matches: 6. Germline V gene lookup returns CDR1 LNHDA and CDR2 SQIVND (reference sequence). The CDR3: CASSIGTGGRNEQYF. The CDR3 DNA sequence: TGTGCCAGTAGTATAGGTACAGGGGGCAGGAACGAGCAGTACTTC.

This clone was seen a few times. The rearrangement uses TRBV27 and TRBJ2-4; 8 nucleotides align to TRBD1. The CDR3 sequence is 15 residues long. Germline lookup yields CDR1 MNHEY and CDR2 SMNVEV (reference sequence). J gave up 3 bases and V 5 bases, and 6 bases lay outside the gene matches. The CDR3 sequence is CASSRDGTGKNIQYF. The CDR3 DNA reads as TGTGCCAGCAGTAGAGACGGGACAGGCAAAAACATTCAGTACTTC.

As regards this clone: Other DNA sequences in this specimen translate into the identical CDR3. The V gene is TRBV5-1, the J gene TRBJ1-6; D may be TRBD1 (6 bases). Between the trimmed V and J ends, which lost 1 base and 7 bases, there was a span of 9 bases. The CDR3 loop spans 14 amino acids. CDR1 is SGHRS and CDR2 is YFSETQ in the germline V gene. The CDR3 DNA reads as TGCGCCAGCAGCTTGACAGGGCCGAATTCACCCCTCCACTTT. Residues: CASSLTGPNSPLHF.

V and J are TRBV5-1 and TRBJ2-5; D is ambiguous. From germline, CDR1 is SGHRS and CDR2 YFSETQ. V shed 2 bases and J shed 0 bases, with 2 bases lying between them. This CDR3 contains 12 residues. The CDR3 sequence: CASSFDQETQYF. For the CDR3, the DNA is TGCGCCAGCAGCTTCGACCAAGAGACCCAGTACTTC. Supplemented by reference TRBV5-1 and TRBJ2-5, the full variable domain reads KAGVTQTPRYLIKTRGQQVTLSCSPISGHRSVSWYQQTPGQGLQFLFEYFSETQRNKGNFPGRFSGRQFSNSRSEMNVSTLELGDSALYLCASSFDQETQYFGPGTRLLVL.

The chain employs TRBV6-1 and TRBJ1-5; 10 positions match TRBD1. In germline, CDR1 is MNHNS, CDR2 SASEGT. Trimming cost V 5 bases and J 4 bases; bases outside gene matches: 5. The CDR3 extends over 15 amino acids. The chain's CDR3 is CASSWDRGYNQPQHF. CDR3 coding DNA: TGTGCCAGCAGTTGGGACAGGGGTTATAATCAGCCCCAGCATTTT.

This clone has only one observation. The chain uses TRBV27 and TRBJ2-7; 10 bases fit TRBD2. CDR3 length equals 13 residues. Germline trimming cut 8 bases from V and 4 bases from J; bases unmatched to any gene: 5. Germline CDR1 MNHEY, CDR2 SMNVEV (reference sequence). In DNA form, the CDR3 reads TGTGCCAGCGTCGGACTAGCGGAGTACGAGCAGTACTTC. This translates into CASVGLAEYEQYF.

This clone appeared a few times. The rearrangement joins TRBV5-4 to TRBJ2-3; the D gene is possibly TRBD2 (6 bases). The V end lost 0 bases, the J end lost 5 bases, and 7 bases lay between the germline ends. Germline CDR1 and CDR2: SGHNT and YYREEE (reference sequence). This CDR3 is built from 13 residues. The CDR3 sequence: CASSLAAGDTQYF. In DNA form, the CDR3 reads TGTGCCAGCAGCTTGGCAGCGGGAGATACGCAGTATTTT.

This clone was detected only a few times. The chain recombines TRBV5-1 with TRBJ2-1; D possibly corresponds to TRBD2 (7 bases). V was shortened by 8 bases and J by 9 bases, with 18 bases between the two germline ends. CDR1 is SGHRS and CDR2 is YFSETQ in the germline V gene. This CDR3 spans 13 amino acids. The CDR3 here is CASNSGGFGEQFF. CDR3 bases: TGCGCCAGTAATTCGGGGGGCTTCGGTGAGCAGTTCTTC.

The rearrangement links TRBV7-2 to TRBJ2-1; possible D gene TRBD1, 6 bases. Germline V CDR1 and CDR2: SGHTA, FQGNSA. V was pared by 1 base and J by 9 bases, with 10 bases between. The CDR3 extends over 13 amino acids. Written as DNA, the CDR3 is TGTGCCAGCAGCTTAGTGTCAGGGGTTGAGCAGTTCTTC. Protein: CASSLVSGVEQFF.

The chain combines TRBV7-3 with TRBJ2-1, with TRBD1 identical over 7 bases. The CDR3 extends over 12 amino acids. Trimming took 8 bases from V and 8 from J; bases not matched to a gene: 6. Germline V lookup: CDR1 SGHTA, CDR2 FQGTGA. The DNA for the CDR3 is TGTGCCAGCGCAAGTGACAGGGATGAGCAGTTCTTC. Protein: CASASDRDEQFF.